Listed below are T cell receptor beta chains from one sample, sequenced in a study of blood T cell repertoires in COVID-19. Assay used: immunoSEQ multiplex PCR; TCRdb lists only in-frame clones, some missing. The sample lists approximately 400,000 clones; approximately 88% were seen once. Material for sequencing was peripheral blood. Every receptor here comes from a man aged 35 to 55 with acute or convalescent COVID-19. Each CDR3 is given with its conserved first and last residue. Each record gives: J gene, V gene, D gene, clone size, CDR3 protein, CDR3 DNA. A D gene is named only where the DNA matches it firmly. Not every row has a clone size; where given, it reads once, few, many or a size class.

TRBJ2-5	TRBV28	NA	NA	CASSSLTGRKQETQYF	TGTGCCAGCAGTTCCCTAACAGGGAGAAAGCAAGAGACCCAGTACTTC
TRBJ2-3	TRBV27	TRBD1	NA	CASTPLGQGGTDTQYF	TGTGCCAGCACCCCGCTGGGACAGGGGGGCACAGATACGCAGTATTTT
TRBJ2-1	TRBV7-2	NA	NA	CASSLLGGAAYNEQFF	TGTGCCAGCAGCTTATTGGGGGGGGCGGCCTACAATGAGCAGTTCTTC
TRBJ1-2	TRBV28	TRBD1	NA	CASRQLTGQGFYGYTF	TGTGCCAGCAGGCAACTCACGGGACAGGGGTTCTATGGCTACACCTTC
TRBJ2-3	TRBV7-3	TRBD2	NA	CASSLIPSGRAPSTDTQYF	TGTGCCAGCAGCTTAATTCCCAGCGGGAGGGCCCCTAGCACAGATACGCAGTATTTT
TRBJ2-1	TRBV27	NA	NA	CASSFQTQSSYNEQFF	TGTGCCAGCAGTTTTCAGACTCAGAGCTCCTACAATGAGCAGTTCTTC
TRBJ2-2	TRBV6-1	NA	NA	CASSEGTANTGELFF	TGTGCCAGCAGTGAAGGGACAGCTAACACCGGGGAGCTGTTTTTT
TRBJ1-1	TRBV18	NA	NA	CASSPRTANTEAFF	TGTGCCAGCTCACCACGCACAGCTAACACTGAAGCTTTCTTT
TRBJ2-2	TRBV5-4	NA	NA	CASSSGLGVPGELFF	TGTGCCAGCAGCTCGGGACTTGGGGTACCCGGGGAGCTGTTTTTT
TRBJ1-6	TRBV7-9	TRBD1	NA	CASSMDRDVSPLHF	TGTGCCAGCAGCATGGACAGGGATGTATCACCCCTCCACTTT
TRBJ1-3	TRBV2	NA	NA	CASEDSYSGNTIYF	TGTGCCAGTGAGGACTCCTACTCTGGAAACACCATATATTTT
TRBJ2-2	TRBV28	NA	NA	CASSLTGPSTGELFF	TGTGCCAGCAGTTTGACAGGCCCATCCACCGGGGAGCTGTTTTTT
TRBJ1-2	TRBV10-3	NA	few	CAISESVREDGYTF	TGTGCCATCAGTGAGTCTGTCAGGGAAGATGGCTACACCTTC
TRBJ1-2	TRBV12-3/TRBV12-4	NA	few	CAAADSYYGYTF	TGTGCCGCCGCGGACAGCTACTATGGCTACACCTTC
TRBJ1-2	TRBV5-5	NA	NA	CASSLLAGKGDGYTF	TGTGCCAGCAGCTTGTTAGCAGGGAAAGGCGATGGCTACACCTTC
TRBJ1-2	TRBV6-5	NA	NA	CASMTGQVYYGYTF	TGTGCCAGCATGACGGGACAAGTATACTATGGCTACACCTTC
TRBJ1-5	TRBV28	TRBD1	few	CASSRQGRGYSNQPQHF	TGTGCCAGCAGTAGACAGGGCCGAGGATATAGCAATCAGCCCCAGCATTTT
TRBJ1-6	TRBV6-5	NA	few	CASSYSPTGVNSPLHF	TGTGCCAGCAGTTACTCGCCGACAGGTGTAAACTCACCCCTCCACTTT
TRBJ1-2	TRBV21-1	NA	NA	CASSSGLYGYTF	TGTGCCAGCAGCAGCGGACTCTATGGCTACACCTTC
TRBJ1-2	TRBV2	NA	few	CASSDIQGPYGYTF	TGTGCCAGCAGTGATATTCAGGGGCCATATGGCTACACCTTC
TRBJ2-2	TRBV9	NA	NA	CASSVEQTANTGELFF	TGTGCCAGCAGCGTAGAGCAGACAGCGAACACCGGGGAGCTGTTTTTT
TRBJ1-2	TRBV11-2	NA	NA	CASSLFGRSDIFNYGYTF	TGTGCCAGCAGCTTATTCGGGAGATCCGATATCTTCAACTATGGCTACACCTTC
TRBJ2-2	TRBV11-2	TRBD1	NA	CASSRLQGRNTGELFF	TGTGCCAGCAGCCGACTACAGGGGCGGAACACCGGGGAGCTGTTTTTT
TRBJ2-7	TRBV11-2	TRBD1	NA	CASSSPGTGGYEQYF	TGTGCCAGCAGCTCTCCCGGGACAGGGGGTTACGAGCAGTACTTC
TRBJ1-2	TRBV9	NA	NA	CASSVAYFQGYTF	TGTGCCAGCAGCGTAGCGTATTTTCAGGGCTACACCTTC
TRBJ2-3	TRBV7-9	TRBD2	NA	CASSPGGDTQYF	TGTGCCAGCAGCCCGGGGGGGGATACGCAGTATTTT
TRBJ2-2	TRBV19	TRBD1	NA	CASSMRTGRTGELFF	TGTGCCAGTAGTATGAGGACAGGCCGCACCGGGGAGCTGTTTTTT
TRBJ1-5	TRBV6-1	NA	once	CASSEARVGNQPQHF	TGTGCCAGCAGTGAAGCCAGGGTAGGCAATCAGCCCCAGCATTTT
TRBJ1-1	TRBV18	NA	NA	CASHRQMNTEAFF	TGTGCCAGCCATCGACAGATGAACACTGAAGCTTTCTTT
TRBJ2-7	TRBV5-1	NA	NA	CASSLSQTHYEQYF	TGCGCCAGCAGCTTATCACAGACCCACTACGAGCAGTACTTC
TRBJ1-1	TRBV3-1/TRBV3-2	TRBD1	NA	CASNGRGAGEAFF	TGTGCCAGCAATGGCAGGGGGGCAGGTGAAGCTTTCTTT
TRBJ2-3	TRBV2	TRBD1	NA	CASGGQGASTDTQYF	TGTGCCAGCGGAGGACAGGGGGCTAGCACAGATACGCAGTATTTT
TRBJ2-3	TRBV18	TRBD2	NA	CASSPGTSGHTDTQYF	TGTGCCAGCTCACCAGGGACTAGCGGCCACACAGATACGCAGTATTTT
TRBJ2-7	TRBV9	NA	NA	CASSAQQESSYEQYF	TGTGCCAGCAGCGCCCAACAGGAAAGCTCCTACGAGCAGTACTTC
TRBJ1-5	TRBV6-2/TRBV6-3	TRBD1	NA	CASSPILGTGENQPQHF	TGTGCCAGCAGCCCTATCTTAGGGACAGGGGAAAATCAGCCCCAGCATTTT
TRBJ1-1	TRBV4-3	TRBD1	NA	CASSQETSGGNTEAFF	TGCGCCAGCAGCCAAGAGACCTCAGGGGGCAACACTGAAGCTTTCTTT
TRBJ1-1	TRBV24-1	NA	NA	CATSGGGLTEAFF	TGTGCCACCAGTGGCGGGGGGCTCACTGAAGCTTTCTTT
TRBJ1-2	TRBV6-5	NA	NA	CASSTTGNQIYGYTF	TGTGCCAGCAGCACCACAGGGAATCAGATCTATGGCTACACCTTC
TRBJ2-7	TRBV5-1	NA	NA	CASSLRQVSYEQYF	TGCGCCAGCAGCTTAAGACAGGTTAGCTACGAGCAGTACTTC
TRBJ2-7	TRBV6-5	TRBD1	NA	CASTFTGQALEQYF	TGTGCCAGCACCTTTACGGGACAGGCCCTCGAGCAGTACTTC